This TCR beta chain was found in a study of cytomegalovirus exposure and HLA in healthy donors. Findings and caveats of the study: Per published accounts, TCR beta sequences correctly predicted the HLA-A and HLA-B alleles of most subjects. The study designated about 180 TCR beta chains cytomegalovirus-associated. TCR beta chain V- and J-gene trimming was linked, in a later analysis, to a missense variant in DCLRE1C.

13 Jbeta primers and 60 Vbeta primers were used for the PCR. Repertoires were generated with immunoSEQ multiplex PCR, while TCRdb's copy carries only in-frame clones and drops some. The repertoire holds more than 95,000 clones, with around three quarters as singletons. Comments on this clone: Its antigen remains unknown.

The CDR3 runs 15 residues. Looked up from germline, CDR1 is SGHVS and CDR2 is FQNEAQ. Losses at the gene ends were 1 base for V and 0 bases for J; bases not matched to a gene: 2. The source is a man younger than 40 in good health and CMV-seropositive. Sequencing was carried out using PBMCs. This chain joins TRBV7-8 and TRBJ1-2, with 7 bases identical to TRBD1. The CDR3 sequence: CASSLVQGANYGYTF. The CDR3 DNA is TGTGCCAGCAGCTTAGTTCAGGGGGCTAACTATGGCTACACCTTC.